Listed below are T cell receptor beta chains from one sample, sequenced in a study of Ad26.COV2.S vaccination and SARS-CoV-2 variants. The assay was immunoSEQ multiplex PCR, and TCRdb's table has in-frame clones only and misses some. The profile covers some 420,000 clones, with approximately 88% appearing a single time and less than 4% taken by the ten largest. The source was peripheral blood, collected in a trial of Ad26.COV2.S vaccine versus placebo. These receptors all stem from a person aged 18-60 years who received the Ad26.COV2.S COVID-19 vaccine or a placebo. Each CDR3 is given with its conserved first and last residue. Each record gives: V gene, J gene, D gene, clone size, CDR3 DNA, CDR3 protein. A D gene is named only where the DNA matches it firmly. Not every row has a clone size; where given, it reads once, few, many or a size class.

v_gene: TRBV9
j_gene: TRBJ2-5
d_gene: TRBD2
abundance: .
CDR3nt: TGTGCCAGCAGTTCTAGGGGGCTAGCGGGGACCCAAGAGACCCAGTACTTC
CDR3aa: CASSSRGLAGTQETQYF

v_gene: TRBV27
j_gene: TRBJ1-2
d_gene: .
abundance: .
CDR3nt: TGTGCCAGCAGTTTGTATACTAACTATGGCTACACCTTC
CDR3aa: CASSLYTNYGYTF

v_gene: TRBV6-2/TRBV6-3
j_gene: TRBJ1-2
d_gene: .
abundance: .
CDR3nt: TGTGCCAGCAGCTCCCCTAGGACAGTGAACTATGGCTACACCTTC
CDR3aa: CASSSPRTVNYGYTF

v_gene: TRBV9
j_gene: TRBJ1-1
d_gene: .
abundance: once
CDR3nt: TGTGCCAGCAGCGTAGAAGGGGTGAACACTGAAGCTTTCTTT
CDR3aa: CASSVEGVNTEAFF

v_gene: TRBV28
j_gene: TRBJ1-5
d_gene: .
abundance: once
CDR3nt: TGTGCCAGCAGTTTAGTGGGGAATAGCAATCAGCCCCAGCATTTT
CDR3aa: CASSLVGNSNQPQHF

v_gene: TRBV4-1
j_gene: TRBJ2-7
d_gene: TRBD1
abundance: few
CDR3nt: TGCGCCAGCAGCCAAGAGGGGACAGTCGCTTACGAGCAGTACTTC
CDR3aa: CASSQEGTVAYEQYF

v_gene: TRBV10-2
j_gene: TRBJ2-5
d_gene: TRBD2
abundance: .
CDR3nt: TGCGCCAGCAAGACTAGCGGGGGGAGGGGCCAAGAGACCCAGTACTTC
CDR3aa: CASKTSGGRGQETQYF

v_gene: TRBV7-2
j_gene: TRBJ2-1
d_gene: .
abundance: .
CDR3nt: TGTGCCAGCAGCTTACGCGGGGAACCCTACAATGAGCAGTTCTTC
CDR3aa: CASSLRGEPYNEQFF

v_gene: TRBV27
j_gene: TRBJ2-3
d_gene: .
abundance: .
CDR3nt: TGTGCCAGCAGCCGACAGGCGGGGGCCAGCACAGATACGCAGTATTTT
CDR3aa: CASSRQAGASTDTQYF

v_gene: TRBV9
j_gene: TRBJ2-1
d_gene: TRBD2
abundance: .
CDR3nt: TGTGCCAGCAGCGGATCAGGGACTAGCGGGGGGAGAGTCAATGAGCAGTTCTTC
CDR3aa: CASSGSGTSGGRVNEQFF

v_gene: TRBV15
j_gene: TRBJ2-2
d_gene: .
abundance: .
CDR3nt: TGTGCCAGTACACAGTTCGGTTCCGGGGAGCTGTTTTTT
CDR3aa: CASTQFGSGELFF

v_gene: TRBV28
j_gene: TRBJ2-4
d_gene: TRBD1
abundance: once
CDR3nt: TGTGCCAGCAGCCATAACTACCCCATTGACAGGGGTGACATTCAGTACTTC
CDR3aa: CASSHNYPIDRGDIQYF

v_gene: TRBV7-8
j_gene: TRBJ1-5
d_gene: .
abundance: few
CDR3nt: TGTGCCAGCAGCTTAGCTTCTGGGTACGATCAGCCCCAGCATTTT
CDR3aa: CASSLASGYDQPQHF

v_gene: TRBV7-9
j_gene: TRBJ2-2
d_gene: .
abundance: .
CDR3nt: TGTGCCAGCAGCTTAGGTATTTTTCCGGAGGTCCACGGGGAGCTGTTTTTT
CDR3aa: CASSLGIFPEVHGELFF

v_gene: TRBV14
j_gene: TRBJ1-2
d_gene: .
abundance: once
CDR3nt: TGTGCCAGCAGCCAAGAATTGGAGGGATTAGGCTACACCTTC
CDR3aa: CASSQELEGLGYTF

v_gene: TRBV30
j_gene: TRBJ1-3
d_gene: .
abundance: .
CDR3nt: TGTGCCTGGAGTGTAGTGGGAAACACCATATATTTT
CDR3aa: CAWSVVGNTIYF

v_gene: TRBV11-2
j_gene: TRBJ1-1
d_gene: .
abundance: .
CDR3nt: TGTGCCAGCAGCGGGACTCGGAGGGCCACTGAAGCTTTCTTT
CDR3aa: CASSGTRRATEAFF

v_gene: TRBV11-2
j_gene: TRBJ2-6
d_gene: .
abundance: .
CDR3nt: TGTGCCAGCAGCTTAGATATGATTGGGGCCAACGTCCTGACTTTC
CDR3aa: CASSLDMIGANVLTF

v_gene: TRBV4-1
j_gene: TRBJ2-5
d_gene: TRBD1
abundance: .
CDR3nt: TGCGCCAGCAGCCAGCCGGGACAGGGCCGGGAGACCCAGTACTTC
CDR3aa: CASSQPGQGRETQYF

v_gene: TRBV19
j_gene: TRBJ2-5
d_gene: TRBD2
abundance: .
CDR3nt: TGTGCCAGTAGTTTCTCACTAGCGGGGGGGGAAGAGACCCAGTACTTC
CDR3aa: CASSFSLAGGEETQYF

v_gene: TRBV2
j_gene: TRBJ2-2
d_gene: TRBD2
abundance: .
CDR3nt: TGTGCCAGCGGGGACTGGGAGGGAGGGGCACCCGGGGAGCTGTTTTTT
CDR3aa: CASGDWEGGAPGELFF

v_gene: TRBV28
j_gene: TRBJ1-3
d_gene: .
abundance: .
CDR3nt: TGTGCCAGCAGTCTAACATCTACTTGGAAGAACACCATATATTTT
CDR3aa: CASSLTSTWKNTIYF

v_gene: TRBV9
j_gene: TRBJ2-5
d_gene: .
abundance: .
CDR3nt: TGTGCCAGCAGCGTAGGGGATACCAAAGAGACCCAGTACTTC
CDR3aa: CASSVGDTKETQYF

v_gene: TRBV5-6
j_gene: TRBJ1-1
d_gene: .
abundance: once
CDR3nt: TGTGCCAGCAGCTTGGGCTCAACTGAAGCTTTCTTT
CDR3aa: CASSLGSTEAFF

v_gene: TRBV4-3
j_gene: TRBJ2-5
d_gene: TRBD1
abundance: .
CDR3nt: TGCGCCAGCGCGAAGGGGGCCGGGATGGAGACCCAGTACTTC
CDR3aa: CASAKGAGMETQYF

v_gene: TRBV10-3
j_gene: TRBJ1-1
d_gene: .
abundance: .
CDR3nt: TGTGCCATCAGTGACGGGAGGAGCTGGAACACTGAAGCTTTCTTT
CDR3aa: CAISDGRSWNTEAFF

v_gene: TRBV4-3
j_gene: TRBJ2-1
d_gene: .
abundance: once
CDR3nt: TGCGCCAGCAGCCAGCGCACTACGACCTCCTACAATGAGCAGTTCTTC
CDR3aa: CASSQRTTTSYNEQFF

v_gene: TRBV2
j_gene: TRBJ2-5
d_gene: .
abundance: .
CDR3nt: TGTGCCAGCAGCCTTTCTATTGGGGGGCAAGAGACCCAGTACTTC
CDR3aa: CASSLSIGGQETQYF

v_gene: TRBV7-9
j_gene: TRBJ2-5
d_gene: TRBD1
abundance: .
CDR3nt: TGTGCCAGCAGCCCTAGGACAGGGGATAGGGAGACCCAGTACTTC
CDR3aa: CASSPRTGDRETQYF

v_gene: TRBV5-1
j_gene: TRBJ2-3
d_gene: .
abundance: .
CDR3nt: TGCGCCAGCAGCTTGTCGAGGGGCGATACGCAGTATTTT
CDR3aa: CASSLSRGDTQYF

v_gene: TRBV5-1
j_gene: TRBJ2-2
d_gene: .
abundance: .
CDR3nt: TGCGCCAGCAGGTCGGAGACAGTGTACACCGGGGAGCTGTTTTTT
CDR3aa: CASRSETVYTGELFF

v_gene: TRBV10-3
j_gene: TRBJ1-5
d_gene: .
abundance: .
CDR3nt: TGTGCCATCAGTGAGTCCGCAGGAAGCAATCAGCCCCAGCATTTT
CDR3aa: CAISESAGSNQPQHF

v_gene: TRBV28
j_gene: TRBJ2-1
d_gene: .
abundance: .
CDR3nt: TGTGCCACCATTGGGGGCTCCTACAATGAGCAGTTCTTC
CDR3aa: CATIGGSYNEQFF

v_gene: TRBV5-1
j_gene: TRBJ2-7
d_gene: TRBD2
abundance: .
CDR3nt: TGCGCCAGCAGCTTGGCCATGGAGAGGAAGGTCGAACGTGGACTAGCTGGATACGAGCAGTACTTC
CDR3aa: CASSLAMERKVERGLAGYEQYF

v_gene: TRBV28
j_gene: TRBJ2-1
d_gene: TRBD2
abundance: .
CDR3nt: TGTGCCAGCAGTTTACCCATGGGACTAGCAGACCCCTTGAGATCCTACAATGAGCAGTTCTTC
CDR3aa: CASSLPMGLADPLRSYNEQFF

v_gene: TRBV19
j_gene: TRBJ2-5
d_gene: TRBD1
abundance: few
CDR3nt: TGTGCCAGTAGTAGGATAAAGGGACAGCAAGAGACCCAGTACTTC
CDR3aa: CASSRIKGQQETQYF

v_gene: TRBV3-1/TRBV3-2
j_gene: TRBJ2-7
d_gene: .
abundance: .
CDR3nt: TGTGCCACAGGGGAGTGGGGCCTTTCCTACGAGCAGTACTTC
CDR3aa: CATGEWGLSYEQYF

v_gene: TRBV28
j_gene: TRBJ1-6
d_gene: .
abundance: .
CDR3nt: TGTGCCAGCAGTTCCGGGAGATCAAACAATTCACCCCTCCACTTT
CDR3aa: CASSSGRSNNSPLHF

v_gene: TRBV7-9
j_gene: TRBJ2-3
d_gene: .
abundance: once
CDR3nt: TGTGCCAGCAGCTTAGCAAGGTGGCCTAGGGCAGATACGCAGTATTTT
CDR3aa: CASSLARWPRADTQYF

v_gene: TRBV6-2/TRBV6-3
j_gene: TRBJ2-5
d_gene: TRBD1
abundance: .
CDR3nt: TGTGCCAGCAGTTGGACAGGGTTGCGGGAGACCCAGTACTTC
CDR3aa: CASSWTGLRETQYF

v_gene: TRBV12-3/TRBV12-4
j_gene: TRBJ1-5
d_gene: .
abundance: few
CDR3nt: TGTGCCAGCAGTTTCGGGATCTATCAGCCCCAGCATTTT
CDR3aa: CASSFGIYQPQHF

v_gene: TRBV28
j_gene: TRBJ1-4
d_gene: .
abundance: .
CDR3nt: TGTGCCAGCAGCCCCCAGTATGCAACTAATGAAAAACTGTTTTTT
CDR3aa: CASSPQYATNEKLFF

v_gene: TRBV10-3
j_gene: TRBJ1-2
d_gene: .
abundance: .
CDR3nt: TGTGCCATCAGTGAGTCGACCCGTTCTTTGGACTATGGCTACACCTTC
CDR3aa: CAISESTRSLDYGYTF

v_gene: TRBV7-7
j_gene: TRBJ2-2
d_gene: TRBD1
abundance: .
CDR3nt: TGTGCCAGCAGCTTAGGACAGGGTAACACCGGGGAGCTGTTTTTT
CDR3aa: CASSLGQGNTGELFF

v_gene: TRBV10-3
j_gene: TRBJ2-5
d_gene: TRBD1
abundance: few
CDR3nt: TGTGCCATCAGTGACCTGGGACAGGGAGGGGAGACCCAGTACTTC
CDR3aa: CAISDLGQGGETQYF

v_gene: TRBV7-2
j_gene: TRBJ2-7
d_gene: TRBD2
abundance: few
CDR3nt: TGTGCCAGCAGCTCCTGGGGACTAGCGGCCGAGCAGTACTTC
CDR3aa: CASSSWGLAAEQYF

v_gene: TRBV4-3
j_gene: TRBJ1-4
d_gene: .
abundance: .
CDR3nt: TGCGCCAGCAGACCTACTCACACCAGGGCAACTAATGAAAAACTGTTTTTT
CDR3aa: CASRPTHTRATNEKLFF

v_gene: TRBV4-3
j_gene: TRBJ2-7
d_gene: .
abundance: .
CDR3nt: TGCGCCAGCAGCCTCAAGGAGGGGTATACCTACGAGCAGTACTTC
CDR3aa: CASSLKEGYTYEQYF

v_gene: TRBV29-1
j_gene: TRBJ1-5
d_gene: .
abundance: few
CDR3nt: TGCAGCGTTTTCGCGGACACCCTTGTTCAGCCCCAGCATTTT
CDR3aa: CSVFADTLVQPQHF

v_gene: TRBV19
j_gene: TRBJ2-7
d_gene: .
abundance: few
CDR3nt: TGTGCCAGTAGTACCACCGGAGGATACGAGCAGTACTTC
CDR3aa: CASSTTGGYEQYF

v_gene: TRBV7-2
j_gene: TRBJ2-2
d_gene: .
abundance: .
CDR3nt: TGTGCCAGCACCTTAGGGCGGGTGAACACCGGGGAGCTGTTTTTT
CDR3aa: CASTLGRVNTGELFF

v_gene: TRBV10-3
j_gene: TRBJ2-7
d_gene: TRBD2
abundance: .
CDR3nt: TGTGCCATCAGTGGGACTAGCGGGGCCGGGGGTCCCGAGCAGTACTTC
CDR3aa: CAISGTSGAGGPEQYF

v_gene: TRBV30
j_gene: TRBJ1-6
d_gene: .
abundance: .
CDR3nt: TGTGCCTGGAGTGTACAGGGCGCGGTCCACTTT
CDR3aa: CAWSVQGAVHF